One sample yielded the 2 T cell receptor beta chains listed below, sequenced in a study of blood T cell repertoires in COVID-19 (dated by TCRdb to between 2020 and 2021). The library was built by means of the immunoSEQ multiplex PCR assay. Not all clones reach the TCRdb copy of this immuneACCESS table, which keeps in-frame sequences only. Checked studies attribute under half of the gap to unresolved V genes and leave the rest unexplained. The sample records 200,000 to 250,000 clones, approximately 80% of which are singletons. The ten biggest clones cover about 1.3% of the sample. Sample: PBMCs or T cells enriched from blood (not recorded which). These receptors came from a woman aged 40-49 years with acute COVID-19.

The chain couples TRBV29-1 to TRBJ2-2; D is uncertain. The CDR3 sequence is 15 residues long. CDR1 and CDR2 (germline): SQVTM, ANQGSEA. Trimming left V 2 bases short and J 0 bases short, with 10 bases between. The CDR3 coding sequence is TGCAGCGTTGAAAAAGGCGGCTCGAACACCGGGGAGCTGTTTTTT. It encodes CSVEKGGSNTGELFF.

The chain couples TRBV19 to TRBJ2-7; 10 bases match TRBD2. Germline loops: CDR1 LNHDA, CDR2 SQIVND (reference sequence). V gave up 3 bases and J gave up 4 bases; unmatched junction bases: 9. The CDR3 loop spans 16 amino acids. The CDR3: CASSISLAGEMYEQYF. CDR3 DNA sequence: TGTGCCAGTAGTATCTCCCTAGCGGGAGAGATGTACGAGCAGTACTTC.